These T cell receptor beta chains were read from a single sample in a study of cytomegalovirus exposure and HLA in healthy donors. Clones were read by immunoSEQ multiplex PCR, and TCRdb kept only the in-frame ones, dropping some. The top ten clones hold under 0.85% of a sample with 150,000 to 200,000 clones, 75% to 85% of them seen once. The sample was PBMCs. The receptors originated from a boy under 18 in good health and CMV-seronegative. Each CDR3 is given with its conserved first and last residue. The D gene is left open where the match is weak. The size entry is marked missing in some rows and otherwise reads once, few, many or a size class.

J gene: TRBJ2-3
clone size: -
V gene: TRBV5-1
D gene: TRBD2
CDR3 DNA: TGCGCCAGCAGCCCAATTAGCGGGGGCCCAGATACGCAGTATTTT
CDR3 protein: CASSPISGGPDTQYF

J gene: TRBJ1-1
clone size: -
V gene: TRBV6-1
D gene: -
CDR3 DNA: TGTGCCAGCAGTGAGTCGGGAAGGCACACTGAAGCTTTCTTT
CDR3 protein: CASSESGRHTEAFF

J gene: TRBJ1-2
clone size: -
V gene: TRBV4-3
D gene: TRBD1
CDR3 DNA: TGCGCCAGCAGCCAATTCAATGTACCGGGACAGGTCTATGGCTACACCTTC
CDR3 protein: CASSQFNVPGQVYGYTF

J gene: TRBJ2-7
clone size: -
V gene: TRBV4-2
D gene: -
CDR3 DNA: TGTGCCAGCAGCCAAACCAGGAAGGGGTCCTACGAGCAGTACTTC
CDR3 protein: CASSQTRKGSYEQYF

J gene: TRBJ1-2
clone size: once
V gene: TRBV6-4
D gene: -
CDR3 DNA: TGTGCCAGCAGCCGAGCGTTCCCAGGGGATCATCACGGCTACACCTTC
CDR3 protein: CASSRAFPGDHHGYTF

J gene: TRBJ2-7
clone size: -
V gene: TRBV9
D gene: TRBD2
CDR3 DNA: TGTGCCAGCAGCGTCTCTGGCGCGGGGGTTTTGTACGAGCAGTACTTC
CDR3 protein: CASSVSGAGVLYEQYF

J gene: TRBJ2-1
clone size: -
V gene: TRBV10-2
D gene: TRBD1
CDR3 DNA: TGCGCCAGCCAACGACAGGGACCGGGTGAGCAGTTCTTC
CDR3 protein: CASQRQGPGEQFF

J gene: TRBJ2-7
clone size: -
V gene: TRBV7-8
D gene: -
CDR3 DNA: TGTGCCAGCAGCTTAGTCGCGGGCCCTGCTCGGTACGAGCAGTACTTC
CDR3 protein: CASSLVAGPARYEQYF

J gene: TRBJ2-7
clone size: -
V gene: TRBV19
D gene: TRBD1
CDR3 DNA: TGTGCCAGTAGTCCGGGGGGACAGGGGCCGACCTACGAGCAGTACTTC
CDR3 protein: CASSPGGQGPTYEQYF

J gene: TRBJ2-2
clone size: -
V gene: TRBV5-1
D gene: -
CDR3 DNA: TGCGCCAGCAGCTTGGTGATTGGGACTTGGGAGACCGGGGAGCTGTTTTTT
CDR3 protein: CASSLVIGTWETGELFF

J gene: TRBJ2-3
clone size: -
V gene: TRBV7-9
D gene: TRBD1
CDR3 DNA: TGTGCCAGCAGTTTTCCGGGACAGGGCACAGATACGCAGTATTTT
CDR3 protein: CASSFPGQGTDTQYF

J gene: TRBJ1-2
clone size: -
V gene: TRBV5-1
D gene: TRBD1
CDR3 DNA: TGCGCCAGCAGCTTGGGACAGGGGGCTGAGGGCTACACCTTC
CDR3 protein: CASSLGQGAEGYTF

J gene: TRBJ1-1
clone size: -
V gene: TRBV5-1
D gene: -
CDR3 DNA: TGCGCCAGCAGCTTGGTATCCGGGAACACTGAAGCTTTCTTT
CDR3 protein: CASSLVSGNTEAFF

J gene: TRBJ2-7
clone size: -
V gene: TRBV20-1
D gene: TRBD2
CDR3 DNA: TGCAGTGCTGGACTAGCGGGCGAGCAGTACTTC
CDR3 protein: CSAGLAGEQYF

J gene: TRBJ2-1
clone size: -
V gene: TRBV7-9
D gene: TRBD2
CDR3 DNA: TGTGCCAGCAGCTTAGGGCTAGCGGGGGGTGATGAGCAGTTCTTC
CDR3 protein: CASSLGLAGGDEQFF

J gene: TRBJ1-2
clone size: once
V gene: TRBV2
D gene: -
CDR3 DNA: TGTGCCAGCATGGGGCGGATGCTTAATGGCTACACCTTC
CDR3 protein: CASMGRMLNGYTF

J gene: TRBJ2-5
clone size: -
V gene: TRBV29-1
D gene: -
CDR3 DNA: TGCAGCGTTGAAAGGGACTTACAAGAGACCCAGTACTTC
CDR3 protein: CSVERDLQETQYF

J gene: TRBJ2-3
clone size: -
V gene: TRBV5-1
D gene: -
CDR3 DNA: TGCGCCAGCCGTGGGACACACGAAAGTCGATTCACAGATACGCAGTATTTT
CDR3 protein: CASRGTHESRFTDTQYF

J gene: TRBJ2-1
clone size: -
V gene: TRBV9
D gene: TRBD2
CDR3 DNA: TGTGCCAGCAGCGTAGTAGCGGGAACGGCCAATGAGCAGTTCTTC
CDR3 protein: CASSVVAGTANEQFF

J gene: TRBJ1-5
clone size: -
V gene: TRBV20-1
D gene: -
CDR3 DNA: TGCAGTGCGGGCCCCCAGCATTTT
CDR3 protein: CSAGPQHF

J gene: TRBJ1-1
clone size: -
V gene: TRBV29-1
D gene: -
CDR3 DNA: TGCAGCGTTGTCCCCCTGGAGTTTGGGAGGGTTGAAGCTTTCTTT
CDR3 protein: CSVVPLEFGRVEAFF

J gene: TRBJ2-1
clone size: -
V gene: TRBV27
D gene: TRBD1
CDR3 DNA: TGTGCCAGCAGCGCCAGGGGGCCCGACAATGAGCAGTTCTTC
CDR3 protein: CASSARGPDNEQFF

J gene: TRBJ1-6
clone size: -
V gene: TRBV11-3
D gene: TRBD1
CDR3 DNA: TGTGCCAGCAGCCCTTTCATGTGGACAGGGGAAACGTCCGATTCACCCCTCCACTTT
CDR3 protein: CASSPFMWTGETSDSPLHF

J gene: TRBJ2-7
clone size: -
V gene: TRBV7-7
D gene: -
CDR3 DNA: TGTGCTAGCAGCTTATCGGGGACCTACGAGCAGTACTTC
CDR3 protein: CASSLSGTYEQYF

J gene: TRBJ1-5
clone size: -
V gene: TRBV9
D gene: -
CDR3 DNA: TGTGCCAGCAGCGTAGCTGTGAATCAGCCCCAGCATTTT
CDR3 protein: CASSVAVNQPQHF

J gene: TRBJ2-3
clone size: -
V gene: TRBV7-3
D gene: TRBD2
CDR3 DNA: TGTGCCAGCAGCTTAAGTGGCGGGGGGATAGATACGCAGTATTTT
CDR3 protein: CASSLSGGGIDTQYF

J gene: TRBJ2-5
clone size: -
V gene: TRBV11-3
D gene: TRBD2
CDR3 DNA: TGTGCCAGCAGCTTGGGTAGCGGGATGACAGAGACCCAGTACTTC
CDR3 protein: CASSLGSGMTETQYF

J gene: TRBJ1-1
clone size: -
V gene: TRBV2
D gene: -
CDR3 DNA: TGTGCCAGCAGTGAAGACGGGATAGACACTGAAGCTTTCTTT
CDR3 protein: CASSEDGIDTEAFF

J gene: TRBJ1-4
clone size: once
V gene: TRBV9
D gene: TRBD1
CDR3 DNA: TGTGCCAGCAGCGGGAATCCAGGGGGAAATGAAAAACTGTTTTTT
CDR3 protein: CASSGNPGGNEKLFF

J gene: TRBJ2-7
clone size: -
V gene: TRBV4-1
D gene: TRBD2
CDR3 DNA: TGCGCCAGCAGCCAAACGAGCGGGAGGCAGCAAGACGAGCAGTACTTC
CDR3 protein: CASSQTSGRQQDEQYF

J gene: TRBJ1-2
clone size: -
V gene: TRBV21-1
D gene: -
CDR3 DNA: TGTGCCAGCAGCAAAATGGGCCAGAACTATGGCTACACCTTC
CDR3 protein: CASSKMGQNYGYTF